This T cell receptor beta chain emerged from a study of blood T cell repertoires in COVID-19. Turning to the study itself: From T cells, B-cell-depleted T cells, or PBMCs came the material, which was cDNA or gDNA.

In the original analysis: Reference gene primer amplification gave estimated nucleated cell counts. Profiling relied on immunoSEQ multiplex PCR, and the TCRdb table lists in-frame clones only, not all of them. V and J calls and clone size are copied from that table; D and trimming were computed from the DNA. The table includes a few hundred thousand clones, more than 85% detected once. Trimming removed 5 bases at V and 6 bases at J, with 6 bases between. The CDR3 runs to 11 residues. Germline loops: CDR1 LNHDA, CDR2 SQIVND (reference sequence). In assigning cohorts, the study relied on participant-reported clinical history. Cohort 3 recovered donors had two negative PCRs, clearance, or symptom resolution.

The specimen was PBMCs or T cells enriched from blood (not recorded which). V usage is TRBV19 and J usage is TRBJ2-3; D is undetermined. The receptor's source is a woman aged 25 to 45 who had recovered from COVID-19. CDR3 sequence reads: CASSEADTQYF. The CDR3 DNA reads TGTGCCAGTAGTGAAGCCGATACGCAGTATTTT.